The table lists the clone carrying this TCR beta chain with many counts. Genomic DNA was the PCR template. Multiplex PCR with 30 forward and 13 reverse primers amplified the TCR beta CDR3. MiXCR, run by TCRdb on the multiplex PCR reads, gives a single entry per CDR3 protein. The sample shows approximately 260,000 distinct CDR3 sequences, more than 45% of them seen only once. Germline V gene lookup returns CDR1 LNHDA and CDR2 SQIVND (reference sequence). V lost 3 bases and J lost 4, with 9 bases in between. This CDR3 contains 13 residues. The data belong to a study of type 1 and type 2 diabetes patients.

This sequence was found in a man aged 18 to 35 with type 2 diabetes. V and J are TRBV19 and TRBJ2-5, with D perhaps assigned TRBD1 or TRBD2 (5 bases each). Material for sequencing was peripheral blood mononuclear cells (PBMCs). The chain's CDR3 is CASSIGGRETQYF. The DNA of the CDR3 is TGTGCCAGTAGTATTGGGGGAAGAGAGACCCAGTACTTC.